This T cell receptor beta chain was obtained from a study of blood T cell repertoires in COVID-19. The CDR3 loop spans 14 amino acids. Trimming removed 8 bases at V and 1 base at J, with 12 bases between. Germline V gene lookup returns CDR1 MNHNY and CDR2 SVGAGI (reference sequence). As originally analysed: Amplification of reference gene primers was used by the study to estimate nucleated cell counts. Clones were read by immunoSEQ multiplex PCR, and TCRdb kept only the in-frame ones, dropping some. V and J calls and clone size follow that table, whereas D and trimming were derived from the DNA. Of tens of thousands of clones listed, 87% are singletons.

The sequenced material came from peripheral blood. The chain carries TRBV6-6 and TRBJ1-5; no definite D call. This clonotype was sampled from a human donor with acute or convalescent COVID-19. The donor label of this sample is uncertain. In DNA form, the CDR3 reads TGTGCCAGCCTGGAACAGACAAGCAATCAGCCCCAGCATTTT. Encoded protein: CASLEQTSNQPQHF.